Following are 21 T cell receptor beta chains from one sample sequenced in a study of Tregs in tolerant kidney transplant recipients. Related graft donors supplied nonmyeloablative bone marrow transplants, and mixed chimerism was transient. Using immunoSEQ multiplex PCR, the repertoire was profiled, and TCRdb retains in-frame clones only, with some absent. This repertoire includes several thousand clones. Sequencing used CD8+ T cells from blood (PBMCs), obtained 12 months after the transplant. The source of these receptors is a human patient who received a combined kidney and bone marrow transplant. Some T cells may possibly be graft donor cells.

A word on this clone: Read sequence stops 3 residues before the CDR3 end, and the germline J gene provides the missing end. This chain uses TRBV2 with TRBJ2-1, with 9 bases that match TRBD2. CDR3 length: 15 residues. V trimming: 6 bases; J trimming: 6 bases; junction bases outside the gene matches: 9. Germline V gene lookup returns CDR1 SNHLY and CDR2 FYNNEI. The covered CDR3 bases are TGTGCCAGCAGACTAGCGGGCGGGAACTCCAATGAG. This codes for CASRLAGGNSNE. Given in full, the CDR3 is CASRLAGGNSNEQFF. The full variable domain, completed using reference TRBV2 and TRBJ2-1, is EPEVTQTPSHQVTQMGQEVILRCVPISNHLYFYWYRQILGQKVEFLVSFYNNEISEKSEIFDDQFSVERPDGSNFTLKIRSTKLEDSAMYFCASRLAGGNSNEQFFGPGTRLTVL.

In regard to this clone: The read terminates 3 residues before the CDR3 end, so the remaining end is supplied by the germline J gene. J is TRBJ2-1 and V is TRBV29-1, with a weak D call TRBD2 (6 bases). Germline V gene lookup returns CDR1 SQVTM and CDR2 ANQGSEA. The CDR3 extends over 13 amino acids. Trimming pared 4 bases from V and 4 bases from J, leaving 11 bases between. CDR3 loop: CSVAGRSYNEQFF. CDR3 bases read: TGCAGCGTTGCAGGGAGGAGTTACAATGAG.

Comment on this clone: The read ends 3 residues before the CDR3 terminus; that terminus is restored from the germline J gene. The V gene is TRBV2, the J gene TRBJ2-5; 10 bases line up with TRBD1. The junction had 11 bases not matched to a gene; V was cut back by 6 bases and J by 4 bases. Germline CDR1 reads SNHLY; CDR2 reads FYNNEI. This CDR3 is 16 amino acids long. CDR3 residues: CASRTFPGQGRETQYF. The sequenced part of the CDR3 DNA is TGTGCCAGCAGGACCTTCCCGGGACAGGGGAGAGAGACC.

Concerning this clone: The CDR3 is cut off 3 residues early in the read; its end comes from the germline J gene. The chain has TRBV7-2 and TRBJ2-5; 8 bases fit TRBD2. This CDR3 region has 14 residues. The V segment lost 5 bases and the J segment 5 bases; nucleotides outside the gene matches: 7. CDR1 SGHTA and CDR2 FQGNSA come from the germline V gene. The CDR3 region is CASSPWTSSETQYF. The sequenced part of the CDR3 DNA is TGTGCCAGCAGCCCATGGACTAGCTCGGAGACC.

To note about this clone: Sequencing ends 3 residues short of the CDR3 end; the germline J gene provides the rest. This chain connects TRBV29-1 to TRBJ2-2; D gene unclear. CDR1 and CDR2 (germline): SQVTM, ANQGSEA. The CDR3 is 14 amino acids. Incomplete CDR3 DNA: TGCAGCGTTGTCTCTGAAAGCCTAAACCCTGAG. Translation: CSVVSESLNPE. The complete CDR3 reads CSVVSESLNPELFF.

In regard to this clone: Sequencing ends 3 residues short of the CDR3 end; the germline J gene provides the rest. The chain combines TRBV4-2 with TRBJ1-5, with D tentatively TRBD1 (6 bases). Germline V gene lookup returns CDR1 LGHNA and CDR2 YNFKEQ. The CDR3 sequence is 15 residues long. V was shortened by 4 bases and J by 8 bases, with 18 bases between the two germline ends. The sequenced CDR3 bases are TGTGCCAGCAGCCGACAGGTCGGTAAAAATGAGCCC. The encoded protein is CASSRQVGKNEP. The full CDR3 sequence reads CASSRQVGKNEPQHF.

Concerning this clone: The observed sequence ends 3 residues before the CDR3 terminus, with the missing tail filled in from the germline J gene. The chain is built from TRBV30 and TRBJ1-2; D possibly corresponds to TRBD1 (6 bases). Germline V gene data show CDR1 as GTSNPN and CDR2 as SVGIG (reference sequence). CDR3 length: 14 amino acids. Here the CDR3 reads CAWSPRDNRWGYTF. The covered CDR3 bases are TGTGCCTGGAGTCCCCGGGACAATCGATGGGGC. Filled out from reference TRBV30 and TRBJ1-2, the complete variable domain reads SQTIHQWPATLVQPVGSPLSLECTVEGTSNPNLYWYRQAAGRGLQLLFYSVGIGQISSEVPQNLSASRPQDRQFILSSKKLLLSDSGFYLCAWSPRDNRWGYTFGSGTRLTVV.

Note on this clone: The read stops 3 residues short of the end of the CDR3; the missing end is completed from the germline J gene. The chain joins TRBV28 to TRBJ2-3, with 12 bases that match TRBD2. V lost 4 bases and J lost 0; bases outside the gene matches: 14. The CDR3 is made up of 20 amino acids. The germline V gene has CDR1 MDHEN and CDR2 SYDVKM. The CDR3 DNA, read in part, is TGTGCCAGCAGTTCCCTACACCACTCTAGCGGGAGGGCTAGCACAGATACG. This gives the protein CASSSLHHSSGRASTDT. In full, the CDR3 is CASSSLHHSSGRASTDTQYF.

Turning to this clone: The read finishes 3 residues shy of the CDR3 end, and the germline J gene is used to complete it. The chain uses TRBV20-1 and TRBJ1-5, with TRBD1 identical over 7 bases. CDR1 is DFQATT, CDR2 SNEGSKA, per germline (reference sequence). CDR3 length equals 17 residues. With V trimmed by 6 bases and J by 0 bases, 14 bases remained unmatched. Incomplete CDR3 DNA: TGCAGTGCGGGATCTTGGACAGGAGAGTATAGCAATCAGCCC. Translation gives CSAGSWTGEYSNQP. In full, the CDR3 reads CSAGSWTGEYSNQPQHF.

Partial CDR3 DNA: TGTGCCAGTAGTACAGGGGGAAAGCCAGGAGATGGC. This encodes CASSTGGKPGDG. The full CDR3 protein is CASSTGGKPGDGYTF. This chain connects TRBV19 to TRBJ1-2, with 7 bases fitting TRBD1. The read ends 3 residues before the CDR3 terminus; that terminus is restored from the germline J gene. Per germline, CDR1 LNHDA and CDR2 SQIVND (reference sequence). With 4 bases clipped from V and 6 bases from J, the junction kept 11 bases outside the gene matches. There are 15 residues in the CDR3.

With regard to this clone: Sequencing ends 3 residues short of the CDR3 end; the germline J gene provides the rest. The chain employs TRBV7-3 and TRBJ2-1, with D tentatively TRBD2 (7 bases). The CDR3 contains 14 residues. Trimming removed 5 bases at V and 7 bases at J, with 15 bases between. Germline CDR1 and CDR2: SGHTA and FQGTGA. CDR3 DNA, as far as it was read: TGTGCCAGCAGCCAAGGGGGGGCGCGGAATGAG. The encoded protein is CASSQGGARNE. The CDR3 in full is CASSQGGARNEQFF.

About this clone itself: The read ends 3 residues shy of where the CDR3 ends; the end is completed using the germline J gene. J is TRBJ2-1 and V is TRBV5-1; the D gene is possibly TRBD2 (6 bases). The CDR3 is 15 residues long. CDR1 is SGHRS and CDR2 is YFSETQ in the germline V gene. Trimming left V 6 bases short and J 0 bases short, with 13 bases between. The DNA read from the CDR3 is TGCGCCAGCACGGGGGACTTAAGCTCCTACAATGAG. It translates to CASTGDLSSYNE. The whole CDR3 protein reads CASTGDLSSYNEQFF.

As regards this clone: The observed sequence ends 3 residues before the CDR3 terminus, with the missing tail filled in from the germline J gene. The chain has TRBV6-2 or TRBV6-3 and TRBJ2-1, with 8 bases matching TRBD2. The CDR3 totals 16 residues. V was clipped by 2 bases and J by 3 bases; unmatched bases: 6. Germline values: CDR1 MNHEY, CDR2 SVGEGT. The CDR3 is CASSYGSLAGYNEQFF. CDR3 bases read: TGTGCCAGCAGTTACGGAAGTCTAGCGGGCTACAATGAG.

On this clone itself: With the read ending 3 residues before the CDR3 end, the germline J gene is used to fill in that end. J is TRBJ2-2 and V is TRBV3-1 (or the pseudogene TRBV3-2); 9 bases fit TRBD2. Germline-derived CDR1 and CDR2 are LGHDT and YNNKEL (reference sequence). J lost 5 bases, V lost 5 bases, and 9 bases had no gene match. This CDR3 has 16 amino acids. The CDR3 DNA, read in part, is TGTGCCAGCAGCAACGGACTAGCGAGGGATACCGGGGAG. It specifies CASSNGLARDTGE. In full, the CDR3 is CASSNGLARDTGELFF.

The CDR3 bases that were read are TGCAGCGTTGAATCTAGTTTTCTAGAGACC. It codes for CSVESSFLET. The CDR3 reads in full as CSVESSFLETQYF. The chain couples TRBV29-1 to TRBJ2-5; D is unresolved. The sequence runs out 3 residues before the end of the CDR3; the remainder is reconstructed from the germline J gene. V was cut by 2 bases and J by 4 bases, with 11 bases left in between. Germline V gene data show CDR1 as SQVTM and CDR2 as ANQGSEA. The CDR3 consists of 13 residues.

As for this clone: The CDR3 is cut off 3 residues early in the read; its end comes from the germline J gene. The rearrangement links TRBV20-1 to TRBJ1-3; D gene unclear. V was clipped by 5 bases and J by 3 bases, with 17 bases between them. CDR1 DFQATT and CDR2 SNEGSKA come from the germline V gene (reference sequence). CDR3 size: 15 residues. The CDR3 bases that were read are TGCAGTGCTTTAGACGACTTAGGATTTGGAAACACC. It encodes CSALDDLGFGNT. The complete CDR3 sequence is CSALDDLGFGNTIYF.

CDR3 in amino acids: CSARPQQGALEKLFF. Partial CDR3 DNA: TGCAGTGCTAGGCCCCAACAGGGGGCCCTTGAAAAA. J is TRBJ1-4 and V is TRBV20-1; 9 positions match TRBD1. With the read ending 3 residues before the CDR3 end, the germline J gene is used to fill in that end. V lost 3 bases to trimming and J lost 7 bases; unmatched junction nucleotides: 9. Germline V CDR1 and CDR2: DFQATT, SNEGSKA (reference sequence). The CDR3 is 15 residues long.

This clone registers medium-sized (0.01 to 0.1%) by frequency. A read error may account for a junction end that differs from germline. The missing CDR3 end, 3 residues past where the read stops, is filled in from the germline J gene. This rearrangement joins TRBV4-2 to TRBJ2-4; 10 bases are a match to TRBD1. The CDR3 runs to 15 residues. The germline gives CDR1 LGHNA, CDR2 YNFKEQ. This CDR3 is CASSQMTGGANIQYF. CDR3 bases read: TGCGCCAGCAGCCAGATGACAGGGGGCGCGAACATT.

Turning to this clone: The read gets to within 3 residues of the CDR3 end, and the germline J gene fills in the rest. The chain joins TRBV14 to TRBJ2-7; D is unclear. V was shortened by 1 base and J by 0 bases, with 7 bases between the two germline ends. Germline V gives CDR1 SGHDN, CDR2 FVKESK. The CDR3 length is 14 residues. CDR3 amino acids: CASSQAYFSYEQYF. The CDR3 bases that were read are TGTGCCAGCAGCCAAGCCTATTTCTCCTACGAG.

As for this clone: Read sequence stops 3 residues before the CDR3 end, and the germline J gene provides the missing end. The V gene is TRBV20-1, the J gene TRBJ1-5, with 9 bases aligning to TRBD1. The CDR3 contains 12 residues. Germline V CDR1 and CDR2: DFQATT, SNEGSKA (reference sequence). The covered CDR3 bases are TGCAGCTCCACAGGGGGCATGGAGCCC. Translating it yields CSSTGGMEP. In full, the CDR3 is CSSTGGMEPQHF.

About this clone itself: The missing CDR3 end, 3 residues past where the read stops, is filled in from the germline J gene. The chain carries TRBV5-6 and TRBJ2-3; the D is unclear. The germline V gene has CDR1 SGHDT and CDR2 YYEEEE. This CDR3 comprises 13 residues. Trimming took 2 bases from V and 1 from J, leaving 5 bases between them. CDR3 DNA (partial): TGTGCCAGCAGCTTACGGGGCACAGATACG. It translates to CASSLRGTDT. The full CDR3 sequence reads CASSLRGTDTQYF.